The next 25 T cell receptor beta chains were all read from a single sample in a study of blood T cell repertoires in COVID-19. TCRdb's copy holds only in-frame clones and misses some; the assay was immunoSEQ multiplex PCR. The sample holds 150,000 to 200,000 clones, 88% seen once. Sequenced input: peripheral blood. Receptor source: a man aged 55 to 69 with acute or convalescent COVID-19.

The rearrangement uses TRBV6-4 and TRBJ2-7; 11 bases are shared with TRBD2. Trimming at V came to 0 bases and at J to 2 bases, leaving 6 bases not matched to a gene. CDR1 MRHNA and CDR2 SNTAGT come from the germline V gene. CDR3 length: 17 residues. CDR3 region: CASSDSPTSGDPYEQYV. CDR3 nucleotides: TGTGCCAGCAGTGACTCACCGACTAGCGGGGATCCCTACGAGCAGTACGTC.

The chain couples TRBV6-5 to TRBJ1-2; 7 bases are shared with TRBD1. The CDR3 spans 14 residues. The V gene end was trimmed by 11 bases and the J gene end by 0 bases; junction bases not matched to a gene: 9. Germline loops: CDR1 MNHEY, CDR2 SVGAGI. CDR3 DNA: TGTGCCGGACAAAACAGGGGTCCTAACTATGGCTACACCTTC. This codes for CAGQNRGPNYGYTF.

The rearrangement uses TRBV14 and TRBJ2-2, with D unresolved. CDR3 length: 15 residues. CDR1 and CDR2 (germline): SGHDN, FVKESK. The V gene lost 5 bases and the J gene lost 2 bases, with 12 bases spanning the gap. Here the CDR3 DNA reads TGTGCCAGCAGCTCTAATCGAGGAAACACCGGGGAGCTGTTTTTT. Amino acid sequence: CASSSNRGNTGELFF.

The chain links TRBV9 to TRBJ2-1; 8 nucleotides agree with TRBD1. The germline V gene has CDR1 SGDLS and CDR2 YYNGEE. Germline trimming cut 0 bases from V and 2 bases from J; bases unmatched to any gene: 7. The CDR3 is made up of 17 amino acids. CDR3 region: CASSVGLQDRAYNEQFF. The CDR3 nucleotides are TGTGCCAGCAGCGTAGGGCTCCAGGACAGGGCCTACAATGAGCAGTTCTTC. Together with reference TRBV9 and TRBJ2-1, the CDR3 gives the full variable domain: DSGVTQTPKHLITATGQRVTLRCSPRSGDLSVYWYQQSLDQGLQFLIQYYNGEERAKGNILERFSAQQFPDLHSELNLSSLELGDSALYFCASSVGLQDRAYNEQFFGPGTRLTVL.

The chain carries TRBV30 and TRBJ1-1; 8 nucleotides agree with TRBD1. With V trimmed by 8 bases and J by 3 bases, 8 bases remained unmatched. There are 13 residues in the CDR3. Looked up from germline, CDR1 is GTSNPN and CDR2 is SVGIG (reference sequence). The CDR3 loop is CAHDRGPDTEAFF. The CDR3 DNA reads as TGTGCCCACGACAGGGGTCCAGACACTGAAGCTTTCTTT.

The chain employs TRBV23-1 and TRBJ1-2; unclear D gene. TRBV23-1 is sorted into the ORF group, with uncertain function. Trimming pared 2 bases from V and 6 bases from J, leaving 13 bases between. The CDR3 covers 14 residues. The CDR3 reads CASSQQLIGDGYTF. DNA of the CDR3: TGCGCCAGCAGTCAACAACTCATCGGGGATGGCTACACCTTC.

V and J are TRBV9 and TRBJ2-7; 9 bases are a match to TRBD1. The CDR3 loop spans 14 amino acids. The germline gives CDR1 SGDLS, CDR2 YYNGEE. Trimming at V came to 4 bases and at J to 6 bases, leaving 8 bases not matched to a gene. DNA for the CDR3: TGTGCCAGCAGCCCACGACAGGGGGTTGGCGAGCAGTACTTC. Encoded protein: CASSPRQGVGEQYF.

This clone occurred once. This rearrangement joins TRBV10-3 to TRBJ1-2, with TRBD1 identical over 8 bases. This CDR3 has 15 residues. Germline CDR1 and CDR2: ENHRY and SYGVKD. V lost 0 bases, J lost 5 bases, and 5 bases stayed unmatched. CDR3 sequence: CAISESGQGLYGYTF. In DNA form, the CDR3 reads TGTGCCATCAGTGAGTCAGGACAGGGTTTATATGGCTACACCTTC.

The rearrangement joins TRBV19 to TRBJ2-1, with 9 bases identical to TRBD2. Germline V gene data show CDR1 as LNHDA and CDR2 as SQIVND (reference sequence). The J segment lost 5 bases and the V segment lost 7 bases, leaving 6 bases of the junction unmatched. The CDR3 consists of 14 residues. CDR3 nucleotides: TGTGCCAGTATTAGCGGGAGTTCGGACAATGAGCAGTTCTTC. Its translation is CASISGSSDNEQFF.

This chain connects TRBV30 to TRBJ1-2; maybe TRBD1 (6 bases). The germline V gene has CDR1 GTSNPN and CDR2 SVGIG (reference sequence). V lost 7 bases and J lost 4, with 19 bases in between. This CDR3 has 14 amino acids. CDR3: CASTGTPLGYGYTF. The CDR3 region has the DNA TGTGCCTCTACCGGGACACCCCTAGGCTATGGCTACACCTTC.

The chain joins TRBV27 to TRBJ2-7; D ambiguous. Trimming pared 4 bases from V and 3 bases from J, leaving 10 bases between. CDR3 size: 13 residues. The V gene's germline CDR1 is MNHEY and CDR2 SMNVEV (reference sequence). The CDR3 reads CASSSLYLYEQYF. CDR3 bases: TGTGCCAGCAGTTCCCTGTATCTCTACGAGCAGTACTTC.

The genes are TRBV4-1 and TRBJ2-1, with TRBD2 matching over 16 bases. The CDR3 is made up of 19 amino acids. V gave up 4 bases and J gave up 6 bases; unmatched junction bases: 12. CDR1 and CDR2 from the germline V gene are MGHRA and YSYEKL. CDR3 in DNA: TGCGCCAGCAGCCCACGTTCCGGGACTAGCGGGGGGGTAGTCAATGAGCAGTTCTTC. It translates to CASSPRSGTSGGVVNEQFF.

J is TRBJ2-1 and V is TRBV29-1, with TRBD2 matching 7 bases. J lost 4 bases, V lost 7 bases, and 16 bases had no gene match. The CDR3 spans 16 residues. CDR1 and CDR2 from the germline V gene are SQVTM and ANQGSEA. The CDR3 loop reads CSAPSVGTTVYNEQFF. The CDR3, as DNA: TGCAGCGCCCCGAGTGTGGGGACTACAGTTTACAATGAGCAGTTCTTC.

This chain uses TRBV5-5 with TRBJ1-1; D is possibly TRBD1 (5 bases). V dropped 0 bases and J dropped 6 bases, with 12 bases sitting between them. CDR3 length: 14 amino acids. Germline assignment: CDR1 SGHKS and CDR2 YYEKEE (reference sequence). This chain's CDR3 is CASSLGQGGAEAFF. The DNA for the CDR3 is TGTGCCAGCAGCTTGGGGCAGGGAGGAGCTGAAGCTTTCTTT.

This sequence joins TRBV11-3 and TRBJ2-7; no firm D call. The CDR3 covers 14 residues. CDR1 and CDR2 from the germline V gene are SGHNT and YENEEA. V lost 5 bases and J 3 bases, leaving 14 bases between the germline ends. The CDR3 sequence is CASSPQVLSYEQYF. In DNA form, the CDR3 reads TGTGCCAGCAGCCCCCAGGTCTTGAGCTACGAGCAGTACTTC.

V gene TRBV19 combines with J gene TRBJ1-2; 7 positions match TRBD1. Germline V gives CDR1 LNHDA, CDR2 SQIVND (reference sequence). Trimming cost V 3 bases and J 6 bases; bases outside gene matches: 4. The CDR3 contains 13 residues. CDR3 DNA: TGTGCCAGTAGTATGTCGACAGGGAATGGCTACACCTTC. Translating it yields CASSMSTGNGYTF.

The V and J genes are TRBV11-3 and TRBJ2-6; D remains unclear. V was pared by 5 bases and J by 2 bases, with 7 bases between. CDR3 length: 14 amino acids. Germline V gene sequence: CDR1 SGHNT, CDR2 YENEEA. The CDR3, as DNA: TGTGCCAGCAGCCGGTACGCTGGGGCCAACGTCCTGACTTTC. Translating it yields CASSRYAGANVLTF.

The chain links TRBV27 to TRBJ1-1; a possible D gene is TRBD1 (5 bases). The germline CDR1 and CDR2 sequences are MNHEY and SMNVEV (reference sequence). Trimming took off 5 bases at V and 7 bases at J, with 8 bases between the two ends. CDR3 length equals 11 residues. CDR3 sequence reads: CASSGAGEAFF. The CDR3 DNA reads TGTGCCAGCAGTGGGGCAGGTGAAGCTTTCTTT.

J is TRBJ2-1 and V is TRBV5-1; the match to TRBD2 covers 8 bases. Germline trimming cut 3 bases from V and 4 bases from J; bases unmatched to any gene: 9. Germline V gene data show CDR1 as SGHRS and CDR2 as YFSETQ. The CDR3 consists of 16 residues. The CDR3 DNA is TGCGCCAGCAGCTCATCACCGGGACTAGGATACAATGAGCAGTTCTTC. Amino acid sequence: CASSSSPGLGYNEQFF.

The CDR3 is CATSDPGTGGKEQYF. CDR3 sequence (DNA): TGTGCCACCAGTGACCCCGGGACAGGGGGCAAAGAGCAGTACTTC. J is TRBJ2-7 and V is TRBV24-1; the match to TRBD1 covers 12 bases. This CDR3 is 15 amino acids long. V was clipped by 4 bases and J by 7 bases; unmatched bases: 7. The V gene's germline CDR1 is KGHDR and CDR2 SFDVKD.

The rearrangement links TRBV7-9 to TRBJ1-1; TRBD1 is a possible D gene (5 bases). Trimming stripped 0 bases from V and 8 bases from J, with 13 bases between. CDR1 and CDR2 from the germline V gene are SEHNR and FQNEAQ (reference sequence). The CDR3 sequence is 14 residues long. CDR3 loop: CASSLALQVHEAFF. As DNA, the CDR3 is TGTGCCAGCAGCTTAGCGCTACAGGTCCACGAAGCTTTCTTT.

The chain carries TRBV6-5 and TRBJ1-1; no definite D call. The CDR3 runs to 13 residues. Per the germline V gene, CDR1 is MNHEY and CDR2 is SVGAGI. The germline V and J ends were trimmed by 5 bases and 1 base, with 8 bases remaining between them. DNA for the CDR3: TGTGCCAGCAGTACGAACACGAACACTGAAGCTTTCTTT. Encoded protein: CASSTNTNTEAFF.

The gene calls are TRBV5-1 and TRBJ1-6; the D gene is possibly TRBD1 (5 bases). V was pared by 0 bases and J by 8 bases, with 15 bases between. The germline V gene encodes CDR1 SGHRS and CDR2 YFSETQ. CDR3 length equals 16 residues. CDR3 in amino acids: CASSLGNGGLDSPLHF. The CDR3 bases are TGCGCCAGCAGCTTGGGGAATGGGGGGTTGGATTCACCCCTCCACTTT.

This rearrangement joins TRBV14 to TRBJ2-7; 7 bases align to TRBD1. V trimming: 4 bases; J trimming: 3 bases; junction bases outside the gene matches: 9. The CDR3 is made up of 15 amino acids. Germline CDR1 and CDR2: SGHDN and FVKESK. CDR3 protein: CASSRDSSILYEQYF. The CDR3 region has the DNA TGTGCCAGCAGCCGGGACAGTTCTATCCTCTACGAGCAGTACTTC.

The chain employs TRBV5-1 and TRBJ1-1; D call uncertain. There are 16 residues in the CDR3. V lost 2 bases to trimming and J lost 0 bases, with 14 bases between them. The V gene's germline CDR1 is SGHRS and CDR2 YFSETQ. The CDR3 here is CASSLGEYRMNTEAFF. DNA for the CDR3: TGCGCCAGCAGCTTAGGAGAGTACCGCATGAACACTGAAGCTTTCTTT.